This T cell receptor beta chain emerged from a study of response to subunit inactivated influenza vaccine. V was cut by 0 bases and J by 2 bases, with 9 bases left in between. The CDR3 runs 15 residues. CDR1 MNHNS and CDR2 SASEGT come from the germline V gene. This clonotype has a handful of counts. TCRdb used MiXCR to reprocess the RT-PCR reads, holding one entry per CDR3 protein. Of about 540,000 distinct CDR3 sequences detected, less than 25% appear once; the ten largest clones hold approximately 3%. These same data were also listed under a study on T cells expressing NK-cell markers. That report adds: Scientists made TCR beta cDNA using 5'RACE template switching with UMIs. The use of an anti-gamma-delta TCR antibody, which was added in several experiments, restricted sorting to T cells expressing alpha-beta TCR.

Sequencing was performed on CD4+ T cells sorted from PBMCs, taken about 11 days after vaccination. The sequence derives from a man aged 50-60 years who received an inactivated influenza vaccine. The chain carries TRBV6-1 and TRBJ2-3; no clear D. The CDR3 spells CASSEADLTTDTQYF. The CDR3 nucleotides are TGTGCCAGCAGTGAAGCCGACCTGACCACAGATACGCAGTATTTT.